The rows below give T cell receptor beta chains drawn from one sample of a study of monozygotic twins with inflammatory bowel disease. From the 5' RACE reads, TCRdb lists one entry per CDR3 protein and no DNA. The table lists about 130,000 distinct CDR3 sequences. Sequences were obtained from blood. The receptors here all came from a human donor with ulcerative colitis or Crohn's disease, or a healthy co-twin of an affected twin (not recorded which). CDR3s include the opening cysteine and the closing phenylalanine or tryptophan. Each record gives: J gene, V gene, CDR3 protein.

TRBJ2-2,TRBV12-3/TRBV12-4,CASSLTGGNTGELFF
TRBJ2-7,TRBV28,CASGLAGGDNYEQYF
TRBJ1-5,TRBV5-1,CASSLEPRGTSNQPQHF
TRBJ2-1,TRBV7-8,CASSLARLAGGFYNEQFF
TRBJ2-7,TRBV20-1,CSAPTGGVYEQYF
TRBJ2-7,TRBV24-1,CATPSGRGYEQYF
TRBJ1-3,TRBV3-1,CASSQGNTIYF
TRBJ2-3,TRBV18,CASSPVRDTDTQYF
TRBJ2-1,TRBV3-1,CASSRGTGVYNEQFF
TRBJ2-7,TRBV5-1,CASSLELNYEQYF
TRBJ1-4,TRBV5-6,CASSSGTREKLFF
TRBJ2-4,TRBV27,CASSSGGAINMQYF
TRBJ2-3,TRBV5-1,CASSFGSGPDTQYF
TRBJ2-1,TRBV3-1,CASSQDGLAGDNEQFF
TRBJ2-2,TRBV9,CASSSGLADGTGELFF
TRBJ2-3,TRBV4-1,CASSQVPGDTQYF
TRBJ2-3,TRBV7-2,CASSLVTGMDTQYF
TRBJ1-6,TRBV10-3,CAISDRVDSPLHF
TRBJ1-4,TRBV12-3/TRBV12-4,CASRQDSYNEKLFF
TRBJ2-1,TRBV3-1,CASSQDVGVRNEQFF
TRBJ2-2,TRBV5-5,CASKRAANTGELFF
TRBJ2-2,TRBV6-5,CASSYSTSGRATTGELFF
TRBJ2-1,TRBV7-2,CASSLGLAGYYNEQFF
TRBJ2-1,TRBV4-2,CASSQDQASEQFF
TRBJ2-2,TRBV18,CASSTGAGELFF
TRBJ2-7,TRBV20-1,CSAMSSTGSYEQYF